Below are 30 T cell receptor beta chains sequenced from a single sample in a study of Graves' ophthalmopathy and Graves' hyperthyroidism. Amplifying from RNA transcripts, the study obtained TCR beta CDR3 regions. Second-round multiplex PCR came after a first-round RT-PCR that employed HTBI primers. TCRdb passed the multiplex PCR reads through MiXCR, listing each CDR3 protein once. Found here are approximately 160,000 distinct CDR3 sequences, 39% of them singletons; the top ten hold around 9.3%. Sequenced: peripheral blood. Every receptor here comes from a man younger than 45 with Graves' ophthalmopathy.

The CDR3 DNA follows: TGTGCCAGCAGTGATGAGGGACTGAACACTGAAGCTTTCTTT. This sequence encodes CASSDEGLNTEAFF. The chain uses TRBV11-3 and TRBJ1-1, with D tentatively TRBD1 (5 bases). This CDR3 is 14 amino acids long. Trimming pared 6 bases from V and 0 bases from J, leaving 11 bases between. The V gene's germline CDR1 is SGHNT and CDR2 YENEEA.

The CDR3 sequence: CASSGRDSTRQETQYF. CDR3 sequence (DNA): TGTGCCAGCAGCGGTCGGGATTCGACCCGCCAAGAGACCCAGTACTTC. The chain has TRBV6-2 or TRBV6-3 and TRBJ2-5; D may be TRBD2 (5 bases). The CDR3 covers 16 residues. Trimming removed 6 bases from V and 1 base from J, with 18 bases in between. Germline V gene lookup returns CDR1 MNHEY and CDR2 SVGEGT.

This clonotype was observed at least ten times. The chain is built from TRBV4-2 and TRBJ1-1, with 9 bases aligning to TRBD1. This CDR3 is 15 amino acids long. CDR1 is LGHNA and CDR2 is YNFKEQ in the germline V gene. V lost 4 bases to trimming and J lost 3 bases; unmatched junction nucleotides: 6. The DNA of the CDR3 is TGTGCCAGCAGCCGCCTCGACAGGGGGTACACTGAAGCTTTCTTT. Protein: CASSRLDRGYTEAFF.

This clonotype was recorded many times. The CDR3 spells CASSGGGGNTEAFF. The CDR3 coding sequence is TGTGCCAGCAGCGGGGGGGGTGGGAACACTGAAGCTTTCTTT. The chain recombines TRBV11-3 with TRBJ1-1; weak D call: TRBD1 (5 bases). CDR3 size: 14 residues. Trimming left V 5 bases short and J 1 base short, with 11 bases between. From germline, CDR1 is SGHNT and CDR2 YENEEA. Filled out from reference TRBV11-3 and TRBJ1-1, the complete variable domain reads EAGVVQSPRYKIIEKKQPVAFWCNPISGHNTLYWYLQNLGQGPELLIRYENEEAVDDSQLPKDRFSAERLKGVDSTLKIQPAELGDSAVYLCASSGGGGNTEAFFGQGTRLTVV.

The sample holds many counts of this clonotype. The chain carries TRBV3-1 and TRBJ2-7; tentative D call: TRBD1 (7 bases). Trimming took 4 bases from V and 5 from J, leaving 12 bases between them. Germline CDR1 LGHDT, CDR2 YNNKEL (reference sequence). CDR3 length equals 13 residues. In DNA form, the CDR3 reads TGTGCCAGCAGCCCAGGGGGGTCGAACGAGCAGTACTTC. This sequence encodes CASSPGGSNEQYF.

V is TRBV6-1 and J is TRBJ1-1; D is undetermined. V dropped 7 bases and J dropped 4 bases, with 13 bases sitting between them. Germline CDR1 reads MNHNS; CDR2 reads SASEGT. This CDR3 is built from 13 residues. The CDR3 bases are TGTGCCAGCACGGAGACCAGCGGCACTGAAGCTTTCTTT. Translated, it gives CASTETSGTEAFF.

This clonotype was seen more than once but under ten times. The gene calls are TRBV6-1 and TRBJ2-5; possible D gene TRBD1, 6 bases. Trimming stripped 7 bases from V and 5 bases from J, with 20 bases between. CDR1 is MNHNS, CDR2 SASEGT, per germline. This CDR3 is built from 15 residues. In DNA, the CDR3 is TGTGCCAGCAAGGTGTCTACAGGGTTTGCCGAGACCCAGTACTTC. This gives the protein CASKVSTGFAETQYF.

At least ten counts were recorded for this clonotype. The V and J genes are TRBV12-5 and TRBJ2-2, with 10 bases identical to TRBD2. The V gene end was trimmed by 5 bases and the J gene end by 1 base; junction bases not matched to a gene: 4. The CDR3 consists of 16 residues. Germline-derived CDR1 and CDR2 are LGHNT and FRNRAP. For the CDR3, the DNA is TGTGCTAGTGGTCCTACTAGCGGGAAGAACACCGGGGAGCTGTTTTTT. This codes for CASGPTSGKNTGELFF.

Here the CDR3 DNA reads TGTGCCAGCAGCCCCTGGACTAGCGGTATCGGGACCCAGTACTTC. It specifies CASSPWTSGIGTQYF. The chain is built from TRBV7-9 and TRBJ2-5; 10 bases are shared with TRBD2. With V trimmed by 5 bases and J by 7 bases, 10 bases remained unmatched. The germline V gene encodes CDR1 SEHNR and CDR2 FQNEAQ (reference sequence). The length of the CDR3 is 15 residues. The whole variable domain, filled in from reference TRBV7-9 and TRBJ2-5, reads DTGVSQNPRHKITKRGQNVTFRCDPISEHNRLYWYRQTLGQGPEFLTYFQNEAQLEKSRLLSDRFSAERPKGSFSTLEIQRTEQGDSAMYLCASSPWTSGIGTQYFGPGTRLLVL.

The CDR3 coding sequence is TGTGCCAGCAGTTACCCCATAGCGGGAGTAGGAGAGACCCAGTACTTC. Residues: CASSYPIAGVGETQYF. The chain combines TRBV6-2 or TRBV6-3 with TRBJ2-5; TRBD2 matches at 9 bases. The length of the CDR3 is 16 residues. With V trimmed by 2 bases and J by 4 bases, 8 bases remained unmatched. Germline V gene lookup returns CDR1 MNHEY and CDR2 SVGEGT.

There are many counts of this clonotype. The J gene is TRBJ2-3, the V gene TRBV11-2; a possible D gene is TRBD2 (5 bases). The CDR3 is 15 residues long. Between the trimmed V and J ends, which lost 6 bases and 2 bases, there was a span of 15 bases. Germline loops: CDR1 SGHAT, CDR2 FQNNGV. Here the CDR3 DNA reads TGTGCCAGCAGTCCCCAGCGGACTTTCACAGATACGCAGTATTTT. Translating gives CASSPQRTFTDTQYF.

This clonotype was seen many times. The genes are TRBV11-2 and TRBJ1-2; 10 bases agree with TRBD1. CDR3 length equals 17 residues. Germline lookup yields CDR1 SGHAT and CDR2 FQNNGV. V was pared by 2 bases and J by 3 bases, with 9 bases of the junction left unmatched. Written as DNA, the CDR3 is TGTGCCAGCAGCTTAACATCTAGGACAGGGGGATACTATGGCTACACCTTC. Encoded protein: CASSLTSRTGGYYGYTF.

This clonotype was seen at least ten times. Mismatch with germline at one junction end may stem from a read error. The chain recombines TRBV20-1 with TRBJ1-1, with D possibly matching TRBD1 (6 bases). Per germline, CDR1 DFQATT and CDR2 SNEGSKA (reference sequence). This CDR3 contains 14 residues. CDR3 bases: TGCAGTGCTAGAGAGGACAGTGTGAACACTGAGGCTTTCTTT. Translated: CSAREDSVNTEAFF.

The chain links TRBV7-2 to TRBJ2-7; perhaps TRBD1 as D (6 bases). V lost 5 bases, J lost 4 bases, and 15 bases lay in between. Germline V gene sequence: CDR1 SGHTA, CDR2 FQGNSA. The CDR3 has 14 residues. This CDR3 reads CASSLHRVGYEQYF. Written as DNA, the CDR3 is TGTGCCAGCAGCCTCCACAGGGTTGGGTACGAGCAGTACTTC.

The CDR3 bases are TGTGCCAGCAGTTCCCGGCCGATGACAGGGGTCGGAGAGACCCAGTACTTC. This translates into CASSSRPMTGVGETQYF. V gene TRBV28 combines with J gene TRBJ2-5, with 8 bases that match TRBD1. From germline, CDR1 is MDHEN and CDR2 SYDVKM. CDR3 length equals 17 residues. V gave up 4 bases and J gave up 4 bases; unmatched junction bases: 14.

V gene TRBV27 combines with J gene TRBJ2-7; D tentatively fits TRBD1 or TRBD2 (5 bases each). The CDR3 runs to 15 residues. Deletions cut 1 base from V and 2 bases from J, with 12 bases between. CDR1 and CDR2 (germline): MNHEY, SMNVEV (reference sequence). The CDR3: CASSLYRDGTYEQYF. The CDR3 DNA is TGTGCCAGCAGTTTATATAGGGACGGAACCTACGAGCAGTACTTC.

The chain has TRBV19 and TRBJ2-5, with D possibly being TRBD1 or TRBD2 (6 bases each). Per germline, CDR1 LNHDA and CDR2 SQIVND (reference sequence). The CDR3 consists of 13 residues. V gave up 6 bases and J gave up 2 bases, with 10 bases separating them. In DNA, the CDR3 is TGTGCCAGTAGGAAGGGGGGACAAGAGACCCAGTACTTC. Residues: CASRKGGQETQYF.

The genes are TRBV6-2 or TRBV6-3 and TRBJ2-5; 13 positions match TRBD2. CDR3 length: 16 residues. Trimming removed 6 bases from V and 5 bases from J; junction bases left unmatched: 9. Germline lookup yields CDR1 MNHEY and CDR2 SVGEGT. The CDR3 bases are TGTGCCAGCAGGCGAGGACTAGCGGGAGATGTGGAGACCCAGTACTTC. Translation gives CASRRGLAGDVETQYF.

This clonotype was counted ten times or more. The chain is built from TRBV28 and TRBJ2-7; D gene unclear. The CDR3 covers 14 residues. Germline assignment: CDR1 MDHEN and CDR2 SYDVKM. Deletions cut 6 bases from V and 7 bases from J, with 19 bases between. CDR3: CASSGPTYPWEQYF. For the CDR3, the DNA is TGTGCCAGCAGCGGACCTACATATCCGTGGGAGCAGTACTTC.

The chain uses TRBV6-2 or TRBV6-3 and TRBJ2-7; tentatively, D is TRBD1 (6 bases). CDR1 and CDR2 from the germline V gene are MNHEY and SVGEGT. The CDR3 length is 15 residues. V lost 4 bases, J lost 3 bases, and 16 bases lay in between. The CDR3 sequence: CASSSSGESRYEQYF. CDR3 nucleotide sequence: TGTGCCAGCAGTTCATCAGGGGAATCGCGCTACGAGCAGTACTTC.

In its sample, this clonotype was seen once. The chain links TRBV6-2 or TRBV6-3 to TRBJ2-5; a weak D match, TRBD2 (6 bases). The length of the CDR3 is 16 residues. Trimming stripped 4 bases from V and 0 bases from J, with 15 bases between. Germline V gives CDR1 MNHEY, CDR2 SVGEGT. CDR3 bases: TGTGCCAGCAGTTTACCGCTAGCGAAGTACCAAGAGACCCAGTACTTC. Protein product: CASSLPLAKYQETQYF.

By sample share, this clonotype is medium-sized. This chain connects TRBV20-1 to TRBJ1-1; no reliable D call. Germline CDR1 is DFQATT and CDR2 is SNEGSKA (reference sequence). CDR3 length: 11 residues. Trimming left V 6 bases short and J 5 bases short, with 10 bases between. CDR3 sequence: CSAGLETEAFF. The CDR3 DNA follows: TGCAGTGCGGGCTTGGAGACTGAAGCTTTCTTT.

CDR3 DNA sequence: TGTGCCAGCAGTTTTTGGTTACGAGGGGACGGTGAAGCTTTCTTT. Its protein is CASSFWLRGDGEAFF. V gene TRBV12-3 or TRBV12-4 combines with J gene TRBJ1-1; D may be TRBD1 (5 bases). The CDR3 has 15 residues. V gave up 3 bases and J gave up 7 bases, with 18 bases separating them.

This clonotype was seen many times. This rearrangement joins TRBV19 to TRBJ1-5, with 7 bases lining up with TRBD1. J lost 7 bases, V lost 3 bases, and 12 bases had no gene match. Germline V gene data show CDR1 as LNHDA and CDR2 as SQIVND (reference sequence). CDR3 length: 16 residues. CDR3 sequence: CASSIRGGQARQPQHF. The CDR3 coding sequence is TGTGCCAGTAGTATCAGGGGGGGTCAAGCCCGACAGCCCCAGCATTTT.

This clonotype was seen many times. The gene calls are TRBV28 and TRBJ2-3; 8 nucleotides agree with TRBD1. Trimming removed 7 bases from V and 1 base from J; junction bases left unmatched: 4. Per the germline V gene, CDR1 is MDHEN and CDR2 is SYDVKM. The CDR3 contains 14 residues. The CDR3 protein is CASTPTGGTDTQYF. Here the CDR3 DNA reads TGTGCCAGCACCCCGACAGGGGGCACAGATACGCAGTATTTT.

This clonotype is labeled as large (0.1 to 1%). The CDR3 bases are TGTGCCAGCAGTTTATCGGATGGCTCACCCCTCCACTTT. Residues: CASSLSDGSPLHF. This sequence joins TRBV27 and TRBJ1-6; D is undetermined. Germline assignment: CDR1 MNHEY and CDR2 SMNVEV (reference sequence). There are 13 residues in the CDR3. V lost 0 bases and J 10 bases, leaving 7 bases between the germline ends.

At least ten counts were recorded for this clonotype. CDR3 coding DNA: TGTGCCAGCAGTGAGGCAGGGAACAATCAGCCCCAGCATTTT. It codes for CASSEAGNNQPQHF. The chain carries TRBV28 and TRBJ1-5, with D possibly matching TRBD1 (5 bases). Germline-derived CDR1 and CDR2 are MDHEN and SYDVKM. The V and J ends lost 5 bases and 3 bases respectively, with 11 bases between them. The length of the CDR3 is 14 residues.

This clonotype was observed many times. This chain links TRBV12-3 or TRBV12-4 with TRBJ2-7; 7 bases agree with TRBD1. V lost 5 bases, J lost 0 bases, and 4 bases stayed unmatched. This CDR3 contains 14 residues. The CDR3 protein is CASSLRDSSYEQYF. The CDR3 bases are TGTGCCAGCAGTCTCCGGGACAGCTCCTACGAGCAGTACTTC.

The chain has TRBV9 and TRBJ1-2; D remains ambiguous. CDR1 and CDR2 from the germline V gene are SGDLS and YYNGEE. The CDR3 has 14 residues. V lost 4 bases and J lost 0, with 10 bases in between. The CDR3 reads CASSTRGTNYGYTF. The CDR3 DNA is TGTGCCAGCAGCACGCGCGGGACTAACTATGGCTACACCTTC.

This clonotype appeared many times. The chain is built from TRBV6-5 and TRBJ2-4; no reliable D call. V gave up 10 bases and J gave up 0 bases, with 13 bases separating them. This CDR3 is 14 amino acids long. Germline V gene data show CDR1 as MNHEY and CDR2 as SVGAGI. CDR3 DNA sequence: TGTGCCACCGCTGGCACCATAGCCAAAAACATTCAGTACTTC. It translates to CATAGTIAKNIQYF.